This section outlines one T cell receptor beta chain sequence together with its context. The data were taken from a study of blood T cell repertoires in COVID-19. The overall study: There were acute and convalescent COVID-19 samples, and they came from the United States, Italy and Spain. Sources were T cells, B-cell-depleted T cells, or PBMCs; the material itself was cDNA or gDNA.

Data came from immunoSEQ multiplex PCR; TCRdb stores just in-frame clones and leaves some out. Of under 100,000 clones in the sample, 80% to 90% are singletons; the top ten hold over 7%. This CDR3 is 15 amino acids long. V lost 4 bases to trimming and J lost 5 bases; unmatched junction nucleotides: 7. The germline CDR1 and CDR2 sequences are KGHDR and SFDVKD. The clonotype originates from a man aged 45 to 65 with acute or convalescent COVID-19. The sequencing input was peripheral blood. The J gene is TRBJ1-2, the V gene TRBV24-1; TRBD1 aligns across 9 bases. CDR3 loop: CATSEPGQGQYGYTF. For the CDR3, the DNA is TGTGCCACCAGTGAGCCGGGACAGGGACAATATGGCTACACCTTC.